Below, 12 T cell receptor beta chains from the same sample are listed, as sequenced in a study of beta chain features in type 1 diabetes. Study-wide findings and caveats: In all four CD4+ subsets, TCRB CDR3 length was significantly, moderately reduced in type 1 diabetes.

The investigators reverse transcribed all of the isolated RNA, so they sequenced expressed TCRB transcripts. TCRdb keeps only in-frame clones here, not all; method: immunoSEQ multiplex PCR. The data hold about 340,000 clones, with 13% observed a single time. Their antigen targets remain unknown. Sequenced sample: naive CD4+ T cells from blood. Receptors were obtained from a woman between 18 and 30 years old with type 1 diabetes.

This clone turned up a few times. The chain joins TRBV27 to TRBJ2-1, with 13 bases identical to TRBD2. Unmatched junction bases numbered 9, after V lost 6 bases and J lost 7 bases. The CDR3 contains 16 residues. The germline gives CDR1 MNHEY, CDR2 SMNVEV (reference sequence). In nucleotides, the CDR3 is TGTGCCAGCAGATCAGCACTAGCGGGAGGGTTTAATGAGCAGTTCTTC. Protein: CASRSALAGGFNEQFF.

In this sample, this clone turned up a few times. The rearrangement links TRBV9 to TRBJ2-1; D possibly corresponds to TRBD2 (6 bases). The CDR3 runs 16 residues. Germline V gene lookup returns CDR1 SGDLS and CDR2 YYNGEE. The germline V and J ends were trimmed by 2 bases and 4 bases, with 16 bases remaining between them. The CDR3 nucleotides read TGTGCCAGCAGCGTGGCGGGACGCCCGGAATACAATGAGCAGTTCTTC. This sequence encodes CASSVAGRPEYNEQFF.

J is TRBJ1-2 and V is TRBV27; no firm D call. Germline CDR1 reads MNHEY; CDR2 reads SMNVEV (reference sequence). The CDR3 has 16 residues. Trimming pared 4 bases from V and 4 bases from J, leaving 19 bases between. Here the CDR3 DNA reads TGTGCCAGCAGTTCTCTTGAACAGAAAACGGTCTATGGCTACACCTTC. It encodes CASSSLEQKTVYGYTF.

V is TRBV7-2 and J is TRBJ1-5, with TRBD1 matching over 7 bases. The CDR3 has 13 residues. Unmatched junction bases numbered 5, after V lost 6 bases and J lost 6 bases. Germline assignment: CDR1 SGHTA and CDR2 FQGNSA. In nucleotides, the CDR3 is TGTGCCAGCAGGGGGACAGTCGGTCAGCCCCAGCATTTT. The encoded protein is CASRGTVGQPQHF. The full variable domain, its missing parts supplied by reference TRBV7-2 and TRBJ1-5, is GAGVSQSPSNKVTEKGKDVELRCDPISGHTALYWYRQSLGQGLEFLIYFQGNSAPDKSGLPSDRFSAERTGGSVSTLTIQRTQQEDSAVYLCASRGTVGQPQHFGDGTRLSIL.

This clone has a handful of counts. This chain connects TRBV30 to TRBJ1-1; TRBD1 agrees at 10 bases. The CDR3 is made up of 17 amino acids. Germline values: CDR1 GTSNPN, CDR2 SVGIG (reference sequence). V gave up 4 bases and J gave up 3 bases; unmatched junction bases: 14. CDR3 loop: CAWIRTGTGERDTEAFF. CDR3 sequence (DNA): TGTGCCTGGATTCGTACTGGGACAGGGGAGCGGGACACTGAAGCTTTCTTT.

This clone was counted only a few times. The chain links TRBV14 to TRBJ2-1; TRBD2 agrees at 7 bases. The junction had 8 bases not matched to a gene; V was cut back by 2 bases and J by 7 bases. The CDR3 runs 15 residues. CDR1 and CDR2 from the germline V gene are SGHDN and FVKESK. This CDR3 reads CASSQTAGPFNEQFF. The CDR3 DNA follows: TGTGCCAGCAGCCAAACAGCGGGGCCGTTTAATGAGCAGTTCTTC.

This clone has a handful of counts. The chain carries TRBV15 and TRBJ2-3; D perhaps matches TRBD1 (5 bases). CDR3 length: 16 residues. Germline values: CDR1 LNHNV, CDR2 YYDKDF (reference sequence). Deletions cut 4 bases from V and 0 bases from J, with 14 bases between. CDR3 sequence: CATSKRGGPSTDTQYF. DNA for the CDR3: TGTGCCACCAGCAAAAGGGGCGGTCCAAGCACAGATACGCAGTATTTT.

This clone was found a few times. This chain connects TRBV15 to TRBJ2-5; D may be TRBD1 (6 bases). The germline V gene encodes CDR1 LNHNV and CDR2 YYDKDF (reference sequence). This CDR3 has 16 residues. V shed 1 base and J shed 7 bases, with 19 bases lying between them. CDR3 DNA sequence: TGTGCCACCAGCAGAGCCGGGACAAGTAATCGAGGGACCCAGTACTTC. Amino acid sequence: CATSRAGTSNRGTQYF.

The chain has TRBV7-2 and TRBJ2-3, with a possible D match to TRBD1 (6 bases). Germline CDR1 reads SGHTA; CDR2 reads FQGNSA. Deletions cut 5 bases from V and 3 bases from J, with 15 bases between. The CDR3 is 15 residues long. The CDR3 sequence: CASSTQGSGTDTQYF. The CDR3 nucleotides are TGTGCCAGCAGCACCCAGGGGTCCGGGACAGATACGCAGTATTTT.

V usage is TRBV28 and J usage is TRBJ2-2; a possible D gene is TRBD2 (6 bases). Trimming cost V 2 bases and J 0 bases, with 10 bases left between them. Germline loops: CDR1 MDHEN, CDR2 SYDVKM. The CDR3 sequence is 16 residues long. The CDR3 sequence is CASSLSGLPNTGELFF. The CDR3 DNA reads TGTGCCAGCAGTTTAAGCGGGTTGCCGAACACCGGGGAGCTGTTTTTT.

The chain recombines TRBV7-6 with TRBJ2-5, with a weak D call TRBD1 (5 bases). Trimming shortened V by 5 bases and J by 2 bases, and 24 bases separated the two germline ends. Germline assignment: CDR1 SGHVS and CDR2 FNYEAQ. The CDR3 runs to 18 residues. The CDR3 DNA reads as TGTGCCAGCAGCCGCCGCGGTCCGGCAGGGTCTAGACAAGAGACCCAGTACTTC. It codes for CASSRRGPAGSRQETQYF.

The chain combines TRBV5-4 with TRBJ2-5, with D tentatively TRBD2 (5 bases). This CDR3 has 13 amino acids. Trimming took 3 bases from V and 7 from J, leaving 13 bases between them. The germline V gene encodes CDR1 SGHNT and CDR2 YYREEE (reference sequence). The CDR3 here is CASSWVASRTQYF. As DNA, the CDR3 is TGTGCCAGCAGCTGGGTTGCTAGCCGGACCCAGTACTTC.